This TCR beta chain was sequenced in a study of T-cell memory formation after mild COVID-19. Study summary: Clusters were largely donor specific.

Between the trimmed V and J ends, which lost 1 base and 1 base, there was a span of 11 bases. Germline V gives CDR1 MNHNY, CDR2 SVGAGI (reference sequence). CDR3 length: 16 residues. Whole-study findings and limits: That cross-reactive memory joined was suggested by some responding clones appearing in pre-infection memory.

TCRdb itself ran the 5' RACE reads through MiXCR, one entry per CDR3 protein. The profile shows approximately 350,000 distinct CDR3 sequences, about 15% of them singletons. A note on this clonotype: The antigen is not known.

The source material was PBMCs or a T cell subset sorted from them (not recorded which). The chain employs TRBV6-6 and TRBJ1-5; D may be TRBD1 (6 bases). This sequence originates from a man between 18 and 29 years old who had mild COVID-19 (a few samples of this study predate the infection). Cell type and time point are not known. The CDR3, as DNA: TGTGCCAGCAGTTACTTCCAGGGGAGGAGCAATCAGCCCCAGCATTTT. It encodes CASSYFQGRSNQPQHF.